The next 7 T cell receptor beta chains were all read from a single sample in a study of T and B cells in COVID-19 patients. TRB rearrangements were amplified by multiplex PCR with BIOMED2 TRB-A/B primers. TCRdb analysed the multiplex PCR reads with MiXCR anew, one entry per CDR3 protein. This sample has around 7,500 distinct CDR3 sequences; 40% occur once, and the top ten carry 3% to 4%. From blood, about 250-550 ng of genomic DNA served as TRB template. Material: blood. The receptor set was obtained from a human donor who had recovered from COVID-19.

This chain connects TRBV18 to TRBJ2-3; weak D call: TRBD2 (6 bases). V gave up 2 bases and J gave up 0 bases, with 9 bases separating them. The CDR3 length is 15 residues. The germline V gene has CDR1 KGHSH and CDR2 LQKENI. CDR3 residues: CASSPSGTSTDTQYF. Written as DNA, the CDR3 is TGTGCCAGCTCACCATCTGGGACTAGCACAGATACGCAGTATTTT. The complete variable domain, with remaining parts taken from reference TRBV18 and TRBJ2-3, reads NAGVMQNPRHLVRRRGQEARLRCSPMKGHSHVYWYRQLPEEGLKFMVYLQKENIIDESGMPKERFSAEFPKEGPSILRIQQVVRGDSAAYFCASSPSGTSTDTQYFGPGTRLTVL.

This chain uses TRBV5-1 with TRBJ2-1; the D is unclear. The ends were cut back, 4 bases at V and 9 bases at J, with 14 bases in the middle. Per the germline V gene, CDR1 is SGHRS and CDR2 is YFSETQ. The CDR3 length is 13 residues. CDR3 in amino acids: CASSLNTLGEQFF. The CDR3 DNA follows: TGCGCCAGCAGCCTAAATACGTTGGGTGAGCAGTTCTTC.

The CDR3 reads CSVGGGGREQFF. The CDR3 region has the DNA TGCAGCGTTGGGGGAGGAGGCCGGGAGCAGTTCTTC. The chain joins TRBV29-1 to TRBJ2-1; weak D call: TRBD2 (6 bases). V lost 4 bases, J lost 10 bases, and 14 bases lay in between. The V gene's germline CDR1 is SQVTM and CDR2 ANQGSEA. This CDR3 has 12 residues.

The V call is TRBV19, the J call TRBJ2-1; D remains unclear. The V gene's germline CDR1 is LNHDA and CDR2 SQIVND (reference sequence). V gave up 7 bases and J gave up 8 bases, with 15 bases separating them. The length of the CDR3 is 13 residues. For the CDR3, the DNA is TGTGCCAGTATGGCCCCCGGTATGTATGAGCAGTTCTTC. Protein product: CASMAPGMYEQFF.

By frequency in the sample, this clonotype is medium-sized. The genes are TRBV19 and TRBJ2-1, with 8 bases lining up with TRBD1. V lost 3 bases to trimming and J lost 6 bases; unmatched junction nucleotides: 16. Germline CDR1 and CDR2: LNHDA and SQIVND (reference sequence). The CDR3 loop spans 18 amino acids. CDR3 amino acids: CASSIGTLQGVEGNEQFF. In DNA, the CDR3 is TGTGCCAGTAGTATCGGGACGTTACAGGGGGTTGAGGGCAATGAGCAGTTCTTC.

CDR3 sequence reads: CASSPGTGGNQPQHF. CDR3 bases: TGTGCCAGCAGTCCCGGGACAGGGGGCAATCAGCCCCAGCATTTT. The chain uses TRBV6-6 and TRBJ1-5; 10 bases fit TRBD1. From germline, CDR1 is MNHNY and CDR2 SVGAGI (reference sequence). The CDR3 has 15 residues. Trimming removed 5 bases from V and 2 bases from J; junction bases left unmatched: 3.

This clonotype was detected a few times. This chain uses TRBV6-2 or TRBV6-3 with TRBJ2-3; tentatively, D is TRBD2 (5 bases). Germline CDR1 and CDR2: MNHEY and SVGEGT. The CDR3 runs 13 residues. Trimming removed 7 bases from V and 2 bases from J, with 10 bases in between. CDR3 DNA: TGTGCCAGCATGGAGGATACCACAGATACGCAGTATTTT. Its protein is CASMEDTTDTQYF.